Presented here are 23 T cell receptor beta chains from one specimen sequenced in a study of Ad26.COV2.S vaccination and SARS-CoV-2 variants. Treatment described: over 15 received Ad26.COV2.S at low or high dose, single or two shots; several received placebo; per-sample allocation not given. Samples were taken on day 63 after the first vaccine or placebo injection. Assay used: immunoSEQ multiplex PCR; TCRdb lists only in-frame clones, some missing. Of approximately 420,000 clones listed, 88% were seen once; the top ten hold around 3.6%. Sequencing used peripheral blood, obtained in a trial of Ad26.COV2.S vaccine versus placebo. The receptors come from a person between 18 and 59 years old who received the Ad26.COV2.S COVID-19 vaccine or a placebo.

J is TRBJ2-5 and V is TRBV5-1, with 7 bases aligning to TRBD1. The CDR3 totals 16 residues. V lost 0 bases, J lost 4 bases, and 9 bases stayed unmatched. Looked up from germline, CDR1 is SGHRS and CDR2 is YFSETQ. CDR3 bases: TGCGCCAGCAGCTTGGGAGGGGGCAGGGTCGGAGAGACCCAGTACTTC. Translation gives CASSLGGGRVGETQYF.

The chain employs TRBV28 and TRBJ1-4; D is possibly TRBD1 (5 bases). Per germline, CDR1 MDHEN and CDR2 SYDVKM. The CDR3 totals 17 residues. V shed 6 bases and J shed 3 bases, with 20 bases lying between them. The CDR3: CASSLRGQTTPNEKLFF. Written as DNA, the CDR3 is TGTGCCAGCAGCCTTAGAGGACAAACTACACCTAATGAAAAACTGTTTTTT.

V is TRBV7-2 and J is TRBJ2-2; tentative D call: TRBD1 (6 bases). V lost 5 bases to trimming and J lost 4 bases, with 11 bases between them. CDR3 length equals 14 residues. Germline lookup yields CDR1 SGHTA and CDR2 FQGNSA. This CDR3 reads CASSRGQTTGELFF. The CDR3 nucleotides are TGTGCCAGCAGCCGCGGACAGACCACCGGGGAGCTGTTTTTT.

V gene TRBV7-2 combines with J gene TRBJ2-3; 10 bases agree with TRBD2. The germline V gene has CDR1 SGHTA and CDR2 FQGNSA. The CDR3 runs to 17 residues. Trimming at V came to 2 bases and at J to 6 bases, leaving 11 bases not matched to a gene. This chain's CDR3 is CASSLRPSGGGEDTQYF. CDR3 in DNA: TGTGCCAGCAGCTTACGGCCTAGCGGGGGAGGAGAGGATACGCAGTATTTT.

The chain combines TRBV5-1 with TRBJ2-7; 7 bases agree with TRBD1. In germline, CDR1 is SGHRS, CDR2 YFSETQ. The CDR3 has 16 residues. With 1 base clipped from V and 3 bases from J, the junction kept 10 bases outside the gene matches. The CDR3 sequence: CASSLRGTAKFYEQYF. For the CDR3, the DNA is TGCGCCAGCAGCTTGCGAGGGACAGCAAAATTCTACGAGCAGTACTTC. The complete variable domain, with remaining parts taken from reference TRBV5-1 and TRBJ2-7, reads KAGVTQTPRYLIKTRGQQVTLSCSPISGHRSVSWYQQTPGQGLQFLFEYFSETQRNKGNFPGRFSGRQFSNSRSEMNVSTLELGDSALYLCASSLRGTAKFYEQYFGPGTRLTVT.

This chain joins TRBV29-1 and TRBJ1-2; D not certain. This CDR3 is built from 14 residues. The germline gives CDR1 SQVTM, CDR2 ANQGSEA. V lost 0 bases and J lost 0, with 8 bases in between. CDR3 sequence: CSVEDLRSNYGYTF. The CDR3 DNA sequence: TGCAGCGTTGAAGATCTGCGGTCTAACTATGGCTACACCTTC.

The chain links TRBV7-3 to TRBJ2-5; D is perhaps TRBD2 (6 bases). The germline V and J ends were trimmed by 4 bases and 5 bases, with 11 bases remaining between them. Germline V gene sequence: CDR1 SGHTA, CDR2 FQGTGA. This CDR3 has 13 residues. The CDR3, as DNA: TGTGCCAGCAGCTACCGGGGGTGGGAGACCCAGTACTTC. It specifies CASSYRGWETQYF.

The V and J genes are TRBV25-1 and TRBJ2-5; tentatively, D is TRBD1 or TRBD2 (7 bases each). This CDR3 has 15 amino acids. Looked up from germline, CDR1 is MGHDK and CDR2 is SYGVNS. Trimming took off 3 bases at V and 5 bases at J, with 16 bases between the two ends. The chain's CDR3 is CASSDAQGGGETQYF. Here the CDR3 DNA reads TGTGCCAGCAGTGATGCTCAGGGGGGGGGTGAGACCCAGTACTTC.

J is TRBJ1-3 and V is TRBV9, with D unresolved. Germline values: CDR1 SGDLS, CDR2 YYNGEE. V lost 3 bases and J lost 0, with 7 bases in between. The CDR3 loop spans 14 amino acids. For the CDR3, the DNA is TGTGCCAGCAGCGGTATAGGCTCTGGAAACACCATATATTTT. Protein product: CASSGIGSGNTIYF.

This chain connects TRBV12-3 or TRBV12-4 to TRBJ2-2, with D perhaps TRBD2 (6 bases). Trimming took 7 bases from V and 5 from J, leaving 11 bases between them. The length of the CDR3 is 13 residues. The CDR3 protein is CASTLGGTGELFF. CDR3 DNA sequence: TGTGCCAGCACCTTGGGGGGAACCGGGGAGCTGTTTTTT.

Concerning this clone itself: One end of the junction fails to match germline, which may point to a read error. The CDR3 reads CASSRSGGVRETQYF. CDR3 nucleotides: TGTGCTAGCAGCCGGAGCGGGGGGGTCCGGGAGACCCAGTACTTC. The chain couples TRBV7-7 to TRBJ2-5, with TRBD2 matching over 10 bases. Per germline, CDR1 SSHAT and CDR2 FNYEAQ (reference sequence). The length of the CDR3 is 15 residues.

A single count supports this clone. The chain combines TRBV12-3 or TRBV12-4 with TRBJ2-7; D remains ambiguous. V lost 5 bases, J lost 6 bases, and 11 bases lay in between. The CDR3 contains 12 residues. CDR3 sequence (DNA): TGTGCCAGCAGTCTCAGGTTAGGCGAGCAGTACTTC. This gives the protein CASSLRLGEQYF.

This chain uses TRBV7-2 with TRBJ2-7; the match to TRBD1 covers 7 bases. The CDR3 loop spans 15 amino acids. The V gene's germline CDR1 is SGHTA and CDR2 FQGNSA. Trimming removed 0 bases from V and 2 bases from J; junction bases left unmatched: 4. The CDR3 region is CASSLAPTGTYEQYF. CDR3 in DNA: TGTGCCAGCAGCTTAGCCCCGACAGGGACCTACGAGCAGTACTTC.

The genes are TRBV10-1 and TRBJ1-1; 8 positions agree with TRBD1. V was pared by 8 bases and J by 0 bases, with 14 bases of the junction left unmatched. The CDR3 contains 17 residues. From germline, CDR1 is WNHNN and CDR2 SYGVQD (reference sequence). CDR3 region: CASRFEGQAFMNTEAFF. DNA of the CDR3: TGCGCCAGCCGCTTTGAGGGACAGGCATTCATGAACACTGAAGCTTTCTTT.

For this clone: The sample contains more than one DNA sequence encoding this CDR3. The chain links TRBV5-1 to TRBJ2-5; 8 bases are a match to TRBD1. There are 14 residues in the CDR3. CDR1 is SGHRS and CDR2 is YFSETQ in the germline V gene. The junction had 2 bases not matched to a gene; V was cut back by 0 bases and J by 4 bases. CDR3 sequence reads: CASSLGQGRETQYF. Written as DNA, the CDR3 is TGCGCCAGCAGCTTGGGACAGGGGAGAGAGACCCAGTACTTC.

The chain links TRBV10-3 to TRBJ2-7; maybe TRBD1 (5 bases). The ends were cut back, 2 bases at V and 2 bases at J, with 13 bases in the middle. This CDR3 has 15 residues. CDR1 ENHRY and CDR2 SYGVKD come from the germline V gene. The CDR3 DNA reads as TGTGCCATCAGTGAGACGGGTACAGGTCCCTACGAGCAGTACTTC. Translation: CAISETGTGPYEQYF.

Of note for this clone: The sample contains more than one DNA sequence encoding this CDR3. The rearrangement links TRBV19 to TRBJ2-1, with 11 bases aligning to TRBD1. Per germline, CDR1 LNHDA and CDR2 SQIVND (reference sequence). The CDR3 is made up of 15 amino acids. V lost 5 bases and J lost 4; bases outside the gene matches: 4. The CDR3, as DNA: TGTGCCAGTAGTTCCGGGACAGGGGGTTACAATGAGCAGTTCTTC. This translates into CASSSGTGGYNEQFF.

The CDR3 is CASSGPERYGYTF. The CDR3 coding sequence is TGCGCCAGTTCCGGCCCAGAGAGGTATGGCTACACCTTC. The V call is TRBV4-3, the J call TRBJ1-2; unclear D gene. CDR3 size: 13 residues. Trimming took off 9 bases at V and 5 bases at J, with 16 bases between the two ends. The V gene's germline CDR1 is LGHNA and CDR2 YSLEER.

The CDR3 sequence: CASGMKQGSSGNTIYF. The CDR3 nucleotides are TGTGCCAGCGGCATGAAACAGGGATCTTCTGGAAACACCATATATTTT. V is TRBV11-2 and J is TRBJ1-3, with a tentative D call TRBD1 (6 bases). Per germline, CDR1 SGHAT and CDR2 FQNNGV. The length of the CDR3 is 16 residues. The V end was cut by 8 bases, the J end by 1 base, with 18 bases between. Full variable domain (remainder filled in from reference TRBV11-2 and TRBJ1-3): EAGVAQSPRYKIIEKRQSVAFWCNPISGHATLYWYQQILGQGPKLLIQFQNNGVVDDSQLPKDRFSAERLKGVDSTLKIQPAKLEDSAVYLCASGMKQGSSGNTIYFGEGSWLTVV.

The chain links TRBV6-6 to TRBJ1-3; tentatively, D is TRBD1 (5 bases). Trimming cost V 0 bases and J 4 bases, with 10 bases left between them. This CDR3 is 15 amino acids long. Per the germline V gene, CDR1 is MNHNY and CDR2 is SVGAGI (reference sequence). The DNA for the CDR3 is TGTGCCAGCAGTTACTCACGGGGGAGGGGAAACACCATATATTTT. Protein sequence: CASSYSRGRGNTIYF.

V usage is TRBV5-4 and J usage is TRBJ2-3, with 13 bases lining up with TRBD2. J gave up 3 bases and V 4 bases, and 5 bases lay outside the gene matches. This CDR3 has 16 residues. Germline V gives CDR1 SGHNT, CDR2 YYREEE (reference sequence). The CDR3 loop reads CASSQRTSGGTDTQYF. The CDR3 DNA reads TGTGCCAGCAGCCAAAGGACTAGCGGGGGTACAGATACGCAGTATTTT.

This chain's CDR3 is CASAGEGKNIQYF. DNA for the CDR3: TGTGCCAGTGCCGGCGAGGGCAAAAACATTCAGTACTTC. The J gene is TRBJ2-4, the V gene TRBV19; D possibly corresponds to TRBD2 (5 bases). The CDR3 has 13 residues. Germline assignment: CDR1 LNHDA and CDR2 SQIVND (reference sequence). Trimming shortened V by 8 bases and J by 3 bases, and 11 bases separated the two germline ends.

As regards this clone: It may be a read error: a sequence one base away is much more abundant. This rearrangement joins TRBV27 to TRBJ1-2; D gene ambiguous. Germline V lookup: CDR1 MNHEY, CDR2 SMNVEV (reference sequence). The CDR3 sequence is 13 residues long. Trimming left V 6 bases short and J 0 bases short, with 8 bases between. The CDR3 nucleotides read TGTGCCAGCAGGCTTGGGGCTAACTATGGCTACACCTTC. This sequence encodes CASRLGANYGYTF.